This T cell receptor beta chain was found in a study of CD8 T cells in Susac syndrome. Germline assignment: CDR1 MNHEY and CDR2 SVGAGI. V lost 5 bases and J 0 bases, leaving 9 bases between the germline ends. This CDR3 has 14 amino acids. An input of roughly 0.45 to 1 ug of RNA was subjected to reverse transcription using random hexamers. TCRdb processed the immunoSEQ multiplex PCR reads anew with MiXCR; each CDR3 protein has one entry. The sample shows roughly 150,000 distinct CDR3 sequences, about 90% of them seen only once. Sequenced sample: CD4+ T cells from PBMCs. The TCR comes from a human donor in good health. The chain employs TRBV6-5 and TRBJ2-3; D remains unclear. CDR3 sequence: CASSIQTSTDTQYF. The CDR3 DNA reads TGTGCCAGCAGTATACAGACTAGCACAGATACGCAGTATTTT.